This T cell receptor (beta chain) emerged from a study of T cell repertoires in cytomegalovirus infection. Study overall: Shared public TCR beta signatures pointed to both CMV infection and a matching HLA type.

TCRdb itself ran the reads through MiXCR, one entry per CDR3 protein. The profile covers hundreds of thousands of distinct CDR3 sequences, with 20% to 30% appearing a single time and around 8% taken by the ten largest. This clonotype was picked up a small number of times. Its antigen is undetermined. Findings of the study overall: In two of eight donors, the top clonotype was HLA-C-restricted CMV-specific. The cumulative frequency of public TCR beta families distinguished individuals who carried CMV together with the relevant HLA.

Specimen: CD8+ T cells from PBMCs. The clonotype was recovered from a human donor in good health (CMV status not recorded). Some clones in this sample may be carry-over from other donors' samples.

CDR3 protein: CASSPTQGAGELFF. The CDR3 region has the DNA TGTGCCAGCAGCCCAACCCAGGGTGCCGGGGAGCTGTTTTTT. J is TRBJ2-2 and V is TRBV14; possible D gene TRBD1, 5 bases. Germline V gene sequence: CDR1 SGHDN, CDR2 FVKESK. The CDR3 consists of 14 residues. V was cut by 4 bases and J by 6 bases, with 12 bases left in between.